Shown below are 27 T cell receptor beta chains from a single sample sequenced in a study of T cells in Graves' hyperthyroidism and ophthalmopathy. RNA transcripts were the template for amplifying TCR beta CDR3 regions. During a first-round RT-PCR of the TCR CDR3, the HTBI primer set was used. From the multiplex PCR reads, TCRdb called clonotypes with MiXCR, one entry per CDR3 protein. Found here are around 600,000 distinct CDR3 sequences, 14% of them singletons; the top ten hold roughly 7%. Sequencing was carried out using blood. The receptors originated from a woman between 18 and 29 years old with Graves' ophthalmopathy.

The gene calls are TRBV20-1 and TRBJ2-1, with D possibly TRBD1 on 6 matching bases. CDR1 is DFQATT and CDR2 is SNEGSKA in the germline V gene (reference sequence). This CDR3 is 15 amino acids long. The V and J ends lost 0 bases and 7 bases respectively, with 16 bases between them. DNA for the CDR3: TGCAGTGCTAGAGATTTAAGACAGGTCAGGAATGAGCAGTTCTTC. It codes for CSARDLRQVRNEQFF.

The V and J genes are TRBV20-1 and TRBJ2-7, with TRBD2 identical over 8 bases. The CDR3 runs 13 residues. Per the germline V gene, CDR1 is DFQATT and CDR2 is SNEGSKA (reference sequence). Trimming cost V 6 bases and J 0 bases; bases outside gene matches: 4. CDR3 protein: CSAQGLGSYEQYF. DNA for the CDR3: TGCAGTGCCCAGGGACTAGGCTCCTACGAGCAGTACTTC.

This clonotype was seen repeatedly, ten times or more. The V gene is TRBV29-1, the J gene TRBJ2-5, with 7 bases aligning to TRBD2. The CDR3 is 12 residues long. J was trimmed by 5 bases and V by 4 bases; bases with no gene match: 4. Germline CDR1 SQVTM, CDR2 ANQGSEA. The CDR3 DNA reads TGCAGCGTTGGGGGGGGAGGCGAGACCCAGTACTTC. Translating gives CSVGGGGETQYF.

The gene calls are TRBV25-1 and TRBJ2-7; 9 bases match TRBD2. This CDR3 contains 15 residues. Germline loops: CDR1 MGHDK, CDR2 SYGVNS. V gave up 3 bases and J gave up 1 base; unmatched junction bases: 4. The CDR3 loop is CASSELAGESYEQYF. The CDR3 coding sequence is TGTGCCAGCAGTGAGTTAGCGGGAGAGTCCTACGAGCAGTACTTC.

The chain is built from TRBV7-9 and TRBJ2-2; TRBD2 matches at 11 bases. The V segment lost 5 bases and the J segment 7 bases; nucleotides outside the gene matches: 9. The CDR3 is 16 residues long. In germline, CDR1 is SEHNR, CDR2 FQNEAQ (reference sequence). The CDR3 sequence: CASSTVAGGESGELFF. CDR3 in DNA: TGTGCCAGCAGCACCGTAGCGGGAGGGGAGAGCGGGGAGCTGTTTTTT.

The V and J genes are TRBV20-1 and TRBJ2-2, with a possible D match to TRBD2 (6 bases). Germline assignment: CDR1 DFQATT and CDR2 SNEGSKA (reference sequence). Between the trimmed V and J ends, which lost 1 base and 5 bases, there was a span of 11 bases. This CDR3 spans 14 amino acids. The DNA of the CDR3 is TGCAGTGCTAGAGGACTAGACAATACCGGGGAGCTGTTTTTT. Its protein product is CSARGLDNTGELFF.

This clonotype was observed at least ten times. V is TRBV29-1 and J is TRBJ2-7; weak D call: TRBD1 (6 bases). Per germline, CDR1 SQVTM and CDR2 ANQGSEA. The CDR3 is 12 residues long. V dropped 1 base and J dropped 6 bases, with 10 bases sitting between them. In DNA form, the CDR3 reads TGCAGCGTTGAAGGGGGACACCTCGAGCAGTACTTC. Translation gives CSVEGGHLEQYF.

This clonotype was found many times. The CDR3 DNA reads as TGTGCCAGCAGTTTTCCGAGTACAGGAATTCGGTGGCATAATGAGCAGTTCTTC. Translated: CASSFPSTGIRWHNEQFF. V usage is TRBV28 and J usage is TRBJ2-1, with D possibly TRBD1 on 5 matching bases. Trimming removed 3 bases from V and 7 bases from J, with 25 bases in between. CDR1 MDHEN and CDR2 SYDVKM come from the germline V gene. The CDR3 extends over 18 amino acids.

This chain uses TRBV19 with TRBJ1-1; D remains ambiguous. Germline V gene data show CDR1 as LNHDA and CDR2 as SQIVND (reference sequence). The V gene lost 2 bases and the J gene lost 5 bases, with 9 bases spanning the gap. The CDR3 sequence is 13 residues long. The CDR3 nucleotides are TGTGCCAGTAGTATATGGGGAAGGACTGAAGCTTTCTTT. Protein sequence: CASSIWGRTEAFF.

This clonotype was recorded many times. The chain recombines TRBV12-3 or TRBV12-4 with TRBJ2-7, with 10 bases aligning to TRBD2. This CDR3 contains 18 residues. Trimming took 7 bases from V and 7 from J; bases not matched to a gene: 22. The CDR3, as DNA: TGTGCCAGCAACAACGATGGGCTAGCGGGAGAGATCTATTGGGAGCAGTACTTC. Translated, it gives CASNNDGLAGEIYWEQYF.

This clonotype was found a few times. V and J are TRBV12-3 or TRBV12-4 and TRBJ2-4; maybe TRBD2 (6 bases). V was trimmed by 4 bases and J by 1 base, leaving 8 bases between them. This CDR3 is 14 amino acids long. CDR3 nucleotides: TGTGCCAGCAGTTCCCTAGCGGCCAAAAACATTCAGTACTTC. Its protein product is CASSSLAAKNIQYF.

A remark on this clonotype: A read error is possible here, since a much larger clone lies one base away. This likely comes from a read error, as the CDR3 has no conserved phenylalanine or tryptophan at its end. DNA for the CDR3: TGTGCCAGCCGCGTTACTTTAAGGGTTGAACTCACTGAAGCTTTCCTT. Encoded protein: CASRVTLRVELTEAFL. The V and J genes are TRBV6-1 and TRBJ1-1; no clear D gene. Trimming pared 8 bases from V and 4 bases from J, leaving 23 bases between. Germline values: CDR1 MNHNS, CDR2 SASEGT. This CDR3 contains 16 residues.

This clonotype was seen ten or more times. The chain is built from TRBV11-2 and TRBJ2-2; 8 positions agree with TRBD2. This CDR3 comprises 20 residues. V lost 3 bases to trimming and J lost 1 base; unmatched junction nucleotides: 16. CDR1 is SGHAT, CDR2 FQNNGV, per germline. The CDR3 sequence: CASSLNSRGGGPLNTGELFF. The CDR3 DNA is TGTGCCAGCAGCTTGAATTCTCGGGGGGGAGGGCCCTTGAACACCGGGGAGCTGTTTTTT.

The V and J genes are TRBV4-2 and TRBJ2-1; D unclear. Germline values: CDR1 LGHNA, CDR2 YNFKEQ. The CDR3 is 15 residues long. Trimming took 1 base from V and 8 from J, leaving 15 bases between them. The CDR3 DNA is TGTGCCAGCAGCCAAGGCCAATTCGTACGTGATGAGCAGTTCTTC. Protein product: CASSQGQFVRDEQFF.

This clonotype was detected ten times or more. The chain is built from TRBV5-1 and TRBJ2-1, with D tentatively TRBD1 (6 bases). CDR1 is SGHRS, CDR2 YFSETQ, per germline. The CDR3 totals 13 residues. The V and J ends lost 4 bases and 10 bases respectively, with 15 bases between them. CDR3 residues: CASSANRESEQFF. For the CDR3, the DNA is TGCGCCAGCAGCGCCAACAGGGAAAGCGAGCAGTTCTTC.

This clonotype was seen a single time. J is TRBJ2-6 and V is TRBV12-5; D not certain. The V and J ends lost 0 bases and 0 bases respectively, with 9 bases between them. Germline CDR1 reads LGHNT; CDR2 reads FRNRAP. This CDR3 is built from 17 residues. The chain's CDR3 is CASGLVGFTSGANVLTF. Here the CDR3 DNA reads TGTGCTAGTGGTTTGGTGGGCTTCACCTCTGGGGCCAACGTCCTGACTTTC.

This clonotype was found many times. V and J are TRBV11-3 and TRBJ2-7; TRBD2 matches 7 bases. There are 14 residues in the CDR3. V shed 5 bases, J shed 4 bases, and the junction held 8 bases outside the gene matches. The germline V gene has CDR1 SGHNT and CDR2 YENEEA. The CDR3 region has the DNA TGTGCCAGCAGCCACTCTAGCGGATATTACGAGCAGTACTTC. It is translated as CASSHSSGYYEQYF.

J is TRBJ2-4 and V is TRBV6-2 or TRBV6-3; the match to TRBD2 covers 11 bases. Germline-derived CDR1 and CDR2 are MNHEY and SVGEGT. The trim removed 6 bases at V and 4 bases at J, leaving 2 bases unmatched. CDR3 length: 14 residues. As DNA, the CDR3 is TGTGCCAGCAGGGGACTAGCGGTAAAAAACATTCAGTACTTC. It encodes CASRGLAVKNIQYF.

CDR3 DNA: TGTGCCACCAGCAGCGTCGGGGGGCGAGTCTATCAGCCCCAGCATTTT. Translating it yields CATSSVGGRVYQPQHF. This chain links TRBV15 with TRBJ1-5; TRBD1 is a possible D gene (6 bases). CDR1 and CDR2 (germline): LNHNV, YYDKDF (reference sequence). The CDR3 totals 16 residues. The V end lost 3 bases, the J end lost 5 bases, and 17 bases lay between the germline ends.

This clonotype was observed a few times. The chain couples TRBV27 to TRBJ1-4, with 10 bases fitting TRBD1. The CDR3 spans 16 residues. Germline assignment: CDR1 MNHEY and CDR2 SMNVEV (reference sequence). The junction had 2 bases not matched to a gene; V was cut back by 1 base and J by 3 bases. The CDR3 region is CASSLWGQGPNEKLFF. CDR3 coding DNA: TGTGCCAGCAGTTTATGGGGACAGGGGCCTAATGAAAAACTGTTTTTT.

Many counts were recorded for this clonotype. The chain has TRBV7-2 and TRBJ2-7; D is unclear. Looked up from germline, CDR1 is SGHTA and CDR2 is FQGNSA. This CDR3 is built from 11 residues. V was shortened by 5 bases and J by 7 bases, with 9 bases between the two germline ends. CDR3 nucleotides: TGTGCCAGCAGCCCCGCCCAGGAGCAGTACTTC. As protein: CASSPAQEQYF.

The chain carries TRBV29-1 and TRBJ2-7; D is perhaps TRBD1 or TRBD2 (5 bases each). V lost 7 bases and J 0 bases, leaving 16 bases between the germline ends. There are 14 residues in the CDR3. From germline, CDR1 is SQVTM and CDR2 ANQGSEA. CDR3 nucleotides: TGCAGCGCCCGAGGGGCCTCGGACTCCTACGAGCAGTACTTC. Protein: CSARGASDSYEQYF.

This clonotype was seen many times. The chain couples TRBV2 to TRBJ1-5, with D possibly matching TRBD1 (6 bases). This CDR3 has 17 amino acids. V dropped 7 bases and J dropped 2 bases, with 21 bases sitting between them. Germline loops: CDR1 SNHLY, CDR2 FYNNEI. CDR3 sequence: CASNLESGGHGNQPQHF. Here the CDR3 DNA reads TGTGCCAGCAATCTTGAGTCCGGGGGGCATGGCAATCAGCCCCAGCATTTT. Looking up the rest from reference TRBV2 and TRBJ1-5 gives the full variable domain: EPEVTQTPSHQVTQMGQEVILRCVPISNHLYFYWYRQILGQKVEFLVSFYNNEISEKSEIFDDQFSVERPDGSNFTLKIRSTKLEDSAMYFCASNLESGGHGNQPQHFGDGTRLSIL.

The chain has TRBV28 and TRBJ1-2, with D possibly being TRBD1 (5 bases). The CDR3 consists of 16 residues. Trimming took off 9 bases at V and 5 bases at J, with 25 bases between the two ends. The germline V gene encodes CDR1 MDHEN and CDR2 SYDVKM. CDR3 in DNA: TGTGCCAGTACCTCGGACCGACAACTGGACAAATATGGCTACACCTTC. Protein: CASTSDRQLDKYGYTF.

The V call is TRBV20-1, the J call TRBJ1-2; tentative D call: TRBD1 (6 bases). The V gene lost 4 bases and the J gene lost 4 bases, with 16 bases spanning the gap. The CDR3 covers 14 residues. The germline V gene has CDR1 DFQATT and CDR2 SNEGSKA (reference sequence). CDR3 sequence: CSAKIPLTGYGYTF. The CDR3 DNA is TGCAGTGCTAAGATACCCCTGACAGGCTATGGCTACACCTTC.

This clonotype was detected a few times. This rearrangement joins TRBV19 to TRBJ1-2, with 8 bases that match TRBD1. The CDR3 loop spans 13 amino acids. CDR1 is LNHDA, CDR2 SQIVND, per germline (reference sequence). After removal of 7 bases from V and 7 bases from J, the junction contained 8 bases not matched to a gene. CDR3 protein: CASKTGTGSGYTF. DNA of the CDR3: TGTGCCAGTAAAACCGGGACAGGCAGTGGCTACACCTTC.

The chain recombines TRBV4-1 with TRBJ2-2; 7 bases match TRBD1. The length of the CDR3 is 16 residues. Losses at the gene ends were 1 base for V and 1 base for J; bases not matched to a gene: 3. Germline V CDR1 and CDR2: MGHRA, YSYEKL. This CDR3 is CASSQGGQKNTGELFF. The CDR3 DNA sequence: TGCGCCAGCAGCCAAGGGGGACAGAAGAACACCGGGGAGCTGTTTTTT.